This TCR beta chain was retrieved from a study of post-analysis software for immune sequencing data. Overall study: Relapsing-remitting, secondary progressive and progressive-relapsing forms of multiple sclerosis all featured among disease courses. Study-level points and caveats: Patients used a few TRBV segments, including TRBV5-6, TRBV5-1 and TRBV20-1, more often than controls.

Concerning this clonotype itself: Antigen unknown.

CDR3 size: 14 residues. Germline CDR1 is SNHLY and CDR2 is FYNNEI. Trimming cost V 6 bases and J 6 bases; bases outside gene matches: 8. Incorporated into the TCR beta cDNA libraries were unique molecular identifiers, which served to reduce PCR and sequencing biases. TCRdb independently ran MiXCR on the PCR reads; one entry per CDR3 protein. The sample has about 200,000 distinct CDR3 sequences; 29% are singletons. This clonotype was sampled from a girl younger than 18 with multiple sclerosis. The specimen was blood. The chain couples TRBV2 to TRBJ2-3, with TRBD2 matching 8 bases. CDR3 bases: TGTGCCAGCAGAGACCCGCGGGGGGAGGATACGCAGTATTTT. This gives the protein CASRDPRGEDTQYF. The whole variable domain, remainder taken from reference TRBV2 and TRBJ2-3, is EPEVTQTPSHQVTQMGQEVILRCVPISNHLYFYWYRQILGQKVEFLVSFYNNEISEKSEIFDDQFSVERPDGSNFTLKIRSTKLEDSAMYFCASRDPRGEDTQYFGPGTRLTVL.